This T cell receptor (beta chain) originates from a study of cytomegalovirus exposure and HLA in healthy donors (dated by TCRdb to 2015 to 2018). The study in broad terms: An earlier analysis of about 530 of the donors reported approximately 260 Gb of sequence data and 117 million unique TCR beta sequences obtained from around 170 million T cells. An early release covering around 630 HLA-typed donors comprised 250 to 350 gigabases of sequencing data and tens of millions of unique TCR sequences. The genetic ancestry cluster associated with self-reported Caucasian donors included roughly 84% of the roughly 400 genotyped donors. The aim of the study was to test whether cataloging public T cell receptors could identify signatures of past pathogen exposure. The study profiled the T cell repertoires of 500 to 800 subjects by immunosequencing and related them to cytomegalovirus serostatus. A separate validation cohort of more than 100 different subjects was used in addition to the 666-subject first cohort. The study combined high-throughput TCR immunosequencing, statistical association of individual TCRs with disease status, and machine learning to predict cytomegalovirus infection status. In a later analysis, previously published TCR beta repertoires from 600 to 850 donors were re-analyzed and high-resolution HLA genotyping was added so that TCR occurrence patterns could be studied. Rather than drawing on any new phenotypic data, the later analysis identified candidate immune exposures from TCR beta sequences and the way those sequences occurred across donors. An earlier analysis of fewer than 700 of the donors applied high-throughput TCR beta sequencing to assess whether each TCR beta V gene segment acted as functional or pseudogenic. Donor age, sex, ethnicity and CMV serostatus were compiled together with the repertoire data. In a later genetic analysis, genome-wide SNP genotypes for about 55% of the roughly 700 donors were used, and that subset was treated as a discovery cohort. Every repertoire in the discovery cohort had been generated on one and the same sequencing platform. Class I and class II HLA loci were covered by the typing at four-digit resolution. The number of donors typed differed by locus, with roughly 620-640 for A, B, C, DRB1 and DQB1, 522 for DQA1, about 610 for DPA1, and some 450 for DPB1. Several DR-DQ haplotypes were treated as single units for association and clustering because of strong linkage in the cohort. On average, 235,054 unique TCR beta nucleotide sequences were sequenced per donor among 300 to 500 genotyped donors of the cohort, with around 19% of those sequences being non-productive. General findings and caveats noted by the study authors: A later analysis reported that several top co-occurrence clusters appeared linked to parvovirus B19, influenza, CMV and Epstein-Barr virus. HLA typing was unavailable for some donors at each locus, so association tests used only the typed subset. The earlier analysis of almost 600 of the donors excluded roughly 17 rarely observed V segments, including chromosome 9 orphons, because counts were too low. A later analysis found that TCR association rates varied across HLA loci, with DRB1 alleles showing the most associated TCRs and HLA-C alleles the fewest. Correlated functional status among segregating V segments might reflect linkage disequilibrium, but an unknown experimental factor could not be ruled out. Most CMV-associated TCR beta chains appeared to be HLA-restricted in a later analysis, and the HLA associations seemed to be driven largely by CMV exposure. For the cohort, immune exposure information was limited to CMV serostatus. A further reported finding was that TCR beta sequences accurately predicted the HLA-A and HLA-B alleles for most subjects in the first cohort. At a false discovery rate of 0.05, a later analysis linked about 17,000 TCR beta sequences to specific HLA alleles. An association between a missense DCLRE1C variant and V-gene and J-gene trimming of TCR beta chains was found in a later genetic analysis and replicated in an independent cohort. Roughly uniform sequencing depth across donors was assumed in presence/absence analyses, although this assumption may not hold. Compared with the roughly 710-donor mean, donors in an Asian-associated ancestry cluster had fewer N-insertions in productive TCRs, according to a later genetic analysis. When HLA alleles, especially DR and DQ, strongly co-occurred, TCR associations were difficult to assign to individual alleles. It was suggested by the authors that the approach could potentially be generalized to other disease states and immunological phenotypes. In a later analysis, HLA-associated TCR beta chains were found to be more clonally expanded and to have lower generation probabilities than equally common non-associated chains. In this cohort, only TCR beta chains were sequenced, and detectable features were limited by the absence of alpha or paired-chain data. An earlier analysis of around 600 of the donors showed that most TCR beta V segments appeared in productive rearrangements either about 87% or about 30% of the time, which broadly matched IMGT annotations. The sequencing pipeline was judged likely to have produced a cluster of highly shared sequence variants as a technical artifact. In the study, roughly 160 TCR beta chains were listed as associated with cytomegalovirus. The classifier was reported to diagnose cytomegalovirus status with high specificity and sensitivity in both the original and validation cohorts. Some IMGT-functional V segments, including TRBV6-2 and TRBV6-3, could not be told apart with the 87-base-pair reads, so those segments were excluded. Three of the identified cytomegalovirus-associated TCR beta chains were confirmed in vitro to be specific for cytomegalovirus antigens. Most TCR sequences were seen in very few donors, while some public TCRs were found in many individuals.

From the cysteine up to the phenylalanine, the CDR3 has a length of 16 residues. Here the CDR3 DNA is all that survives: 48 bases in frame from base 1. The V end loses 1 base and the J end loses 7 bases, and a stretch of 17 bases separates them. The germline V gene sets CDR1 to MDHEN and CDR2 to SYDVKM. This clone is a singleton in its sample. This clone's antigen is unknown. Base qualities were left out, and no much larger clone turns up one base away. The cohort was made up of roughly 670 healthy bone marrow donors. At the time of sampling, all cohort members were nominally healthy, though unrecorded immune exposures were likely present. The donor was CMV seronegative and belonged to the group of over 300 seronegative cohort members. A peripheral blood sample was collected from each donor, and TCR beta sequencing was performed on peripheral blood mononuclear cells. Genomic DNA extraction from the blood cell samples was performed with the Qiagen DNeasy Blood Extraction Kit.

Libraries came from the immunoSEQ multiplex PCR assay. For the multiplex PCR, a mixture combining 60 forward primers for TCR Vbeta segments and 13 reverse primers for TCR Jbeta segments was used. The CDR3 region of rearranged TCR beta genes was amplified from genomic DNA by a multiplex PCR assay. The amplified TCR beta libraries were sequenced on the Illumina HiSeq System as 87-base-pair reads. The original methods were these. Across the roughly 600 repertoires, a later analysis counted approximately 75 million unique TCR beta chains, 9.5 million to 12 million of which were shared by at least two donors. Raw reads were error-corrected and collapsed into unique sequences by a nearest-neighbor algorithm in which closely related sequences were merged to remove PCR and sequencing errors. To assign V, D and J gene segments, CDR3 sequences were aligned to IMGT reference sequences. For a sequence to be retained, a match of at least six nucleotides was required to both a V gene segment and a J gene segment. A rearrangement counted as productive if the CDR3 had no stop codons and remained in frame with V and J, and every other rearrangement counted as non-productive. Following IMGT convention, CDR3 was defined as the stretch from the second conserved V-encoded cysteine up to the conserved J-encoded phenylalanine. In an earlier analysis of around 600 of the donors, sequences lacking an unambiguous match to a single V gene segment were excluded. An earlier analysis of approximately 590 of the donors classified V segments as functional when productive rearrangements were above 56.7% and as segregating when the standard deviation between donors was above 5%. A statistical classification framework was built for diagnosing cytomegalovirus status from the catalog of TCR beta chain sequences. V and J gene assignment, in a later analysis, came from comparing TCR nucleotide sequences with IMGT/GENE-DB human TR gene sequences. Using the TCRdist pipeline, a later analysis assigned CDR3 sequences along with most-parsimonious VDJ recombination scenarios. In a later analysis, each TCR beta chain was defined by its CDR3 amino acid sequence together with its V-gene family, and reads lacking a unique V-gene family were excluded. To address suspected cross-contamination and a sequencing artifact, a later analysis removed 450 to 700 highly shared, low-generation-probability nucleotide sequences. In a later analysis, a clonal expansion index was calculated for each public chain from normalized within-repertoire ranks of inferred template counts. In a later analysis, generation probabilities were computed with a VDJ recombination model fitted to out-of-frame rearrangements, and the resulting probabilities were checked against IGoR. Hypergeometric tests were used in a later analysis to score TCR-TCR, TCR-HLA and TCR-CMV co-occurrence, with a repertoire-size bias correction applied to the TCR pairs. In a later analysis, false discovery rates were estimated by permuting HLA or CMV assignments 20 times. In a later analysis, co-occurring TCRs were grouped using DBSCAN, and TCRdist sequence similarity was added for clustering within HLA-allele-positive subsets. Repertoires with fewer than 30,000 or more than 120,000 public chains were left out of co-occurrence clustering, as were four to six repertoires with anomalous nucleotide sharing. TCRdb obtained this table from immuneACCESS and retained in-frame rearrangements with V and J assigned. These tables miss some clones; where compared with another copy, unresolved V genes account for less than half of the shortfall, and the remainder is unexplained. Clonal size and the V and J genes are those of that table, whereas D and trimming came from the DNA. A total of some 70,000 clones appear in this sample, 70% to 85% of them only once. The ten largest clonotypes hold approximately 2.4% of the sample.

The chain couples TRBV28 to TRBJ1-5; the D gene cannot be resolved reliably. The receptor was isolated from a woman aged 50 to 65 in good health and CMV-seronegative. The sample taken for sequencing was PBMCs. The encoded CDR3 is CASSLFGRAWNQPQHF. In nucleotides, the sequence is TGTGCCAGCAGTTTATTTGGCAGAGCGTGGAACCAGCCCCAGCATTTT.